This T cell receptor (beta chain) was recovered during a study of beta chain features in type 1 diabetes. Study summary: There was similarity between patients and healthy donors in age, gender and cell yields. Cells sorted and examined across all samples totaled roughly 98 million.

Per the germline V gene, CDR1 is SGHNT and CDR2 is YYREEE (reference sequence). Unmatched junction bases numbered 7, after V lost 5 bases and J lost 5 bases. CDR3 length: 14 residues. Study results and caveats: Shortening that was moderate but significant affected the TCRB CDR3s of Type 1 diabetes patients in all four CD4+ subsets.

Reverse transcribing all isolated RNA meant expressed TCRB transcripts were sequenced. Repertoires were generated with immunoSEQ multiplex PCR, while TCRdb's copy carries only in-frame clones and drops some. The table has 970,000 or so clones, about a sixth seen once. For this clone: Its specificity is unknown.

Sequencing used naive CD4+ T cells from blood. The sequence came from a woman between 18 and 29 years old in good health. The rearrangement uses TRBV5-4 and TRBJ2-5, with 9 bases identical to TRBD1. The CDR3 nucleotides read TGTGCCAGCAGTTCGAGACAGGGGGGGGAGACCCAGTACTTC. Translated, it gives CASSSRQGGETQYF.